This TCR beta chain came from a study of early T cells in non-severe SARS-CoV-2 infection. V lost 3 bases to trimming and J lost 8 bases; unmatched junction nucleotides: 8. The germline V gene encodes CDR1 GTSNPN and CDR2 SVGIG (reference sequence). The CDR3 has 14 amino acids. Many counts were recorded for this clonotype. TCRdb fed the 5' RACE reads into MiXCR, producing one record per CDR3 protein. Of 30,000 to 45,000 distinct CDR3 sequences detected, just under 4% appear once; the ten largest clones hold 9% to 10%. The sequenced sample consisted of whole blood. The V call is TRBV30, the J call TRBJ2-4; 9 bases are shared with TRBD1. The receptor was derived from an adult who was a healthcare worker with PCR-confirmed SARS-CoV-2 infection or an uninfected control (not recorded which). The CDR3 DNA is TGTGCCTGGAGCACAGGGGGCGCTTCGGACATTCAGTACTTC. Its translation: CAWSTGGASDIQYF.